This TCR beta chain was found in a study of shared clonotypes between healthy human individuals. Data came from immunoSEQ multiplex PCR; TCRdb stores just in-frame clones and leaves some out. Of 640,000 or so clones in the sample, 72% were seen once. The sequence derives from a woman in her 30s in good health. Sequencing input: memory CD4+ T cells sorted from blood. Noted subset: CD45RA-negative fraction.

The CDR3 is CASSPLSSGDEQYF. The CDR3 DNA sequence: TGTGCCAGCTCACCACTATCTAGTGGTGACGAGCAGTACTTC. The chain links TRBV18 to TRBJ2-7; D uncertain. Germline V gene lookup returns CDR1 KGHSH and CDR2 LQKENI. The CDR3 is made up of 14 amino acids. The V end lost 1 base, the J end lost 5 bases, and 12 bases lay between the germline ends. Using reference TRBV18 and TRBJ2-7 for the parts outside the CDR3, the full variable domain is NAGVMQNPRHLVRRRGQEARLRCSPMKGHSHVYWYRQLPEEGLKFMVYLQKENIIDESGMPKERFSAEFPKEGPSILRIQQVVRGDSAAYFCASSPLSSGDEQYFGPGTRLTVT.